The source of this TCR beta chain is a study of blood T cell repertoires in COVID-19. Study in general: PBMCs, B-cell-depleted T cells, or T cells provided the cDNA or gDNA that made up the material.

Data came from immunoSEQ multiplex PCR; TCRdb stores just in-frame clones and leaves some out. Among 260,000 or so clones listed, around 90% were seen once. The CDR3 length is 11 residues. Germline V gives CDR1 ENHRY, CDR2 SYGVKD. V lost 3 bases and J lost 5, with 4 bases in between. The chain has TRBV10-3 and TRBJ1-1, with D hard to call. Sequencing input: PBMCs or T cells enriched from blood (not recorded which). The receptor was derived from a woman aged 25 to 39 with acute COVID-19. The CDR3: CAISESTEAFF. CDR3 DNA: TGTGCCATCAGTGAATCGACTGAAGCTTTCTTT.